Sequencing of this T cell receptor (beta chain) was carried out in a study of tumor-infiltrating lymphocytes in primary liver carcinoma (dated by TCRdb to between 2016 and 2019). Regarding the complete study: Hepatocellular carcinoma (four) or combined HCC and intrahepatic cholangiocarcinoma (one) was present in the five patients, who were three men and two women aged 30 to 69 years. A total of 35 or so specimens from 5 patients underwent TCRbeta repertoire sequencing, comprising about 25 tumor regions, 5 adjacent noncancerous liver tissues and 5 peripheral blood samples. Repertoires from technical replicates were highly reproducible, with mean shared-clone rates approximately 0.88 and correlation coefficients above 0.98. To link TCRbeta repertoire diversity to the local molecular phenotype, the 25 to 30 tumor region samples were profiled with Agilent mRNA microarrays. For each liver tumor, the study sampled five regions along with adjacent normal tissue and blood, and applied TCRbeta repertoire sequencing, expression microarrays and whole-exome sequencing. Tumors of the five patients were stage T1-T3 N0M0 with maximum diameters of roughly 4.2 to 11 cm. Each sample produced about 3.65 to 7.13 million productive TCRbeta reads, and read depth showed no significant difference between tissue types.

Starting from about 500 ng total RNA, TCRbeta-specific cDNA was produced by reverse transcription with a constant-region primer and ProtoScript II reverse transcriptase. The TCRbeta libraries were prepared through three rounds of nested multiplex PCR following a slightly modified ARM-PCR procedure. Each of the first two PCR rounds ran for approximately 10 cycles using multiplex TRBV1-TRBV30 forward primers together with a Cbeta reverse primer. Sample barcodes and Illumina adapters were attached in a final 25-cycle PCR using Deep VentR polymerase. Before sequencing, amplicons of 200-500 bp were gel-purified using a QIAquick gel extraction kit. The TCRbeta amplicons were sequenced with 250-bp paired-end reads on an Illumina HiSeq 2500. The authors' analysis ran thus. Quality trimming of reads was performed with Trimmomatic v0.33, and paired reads were merged with FLASH v1.2.11 so that full CDR3 sequences could be recovered. V, D and J germline segments were assigned to the rearranged TCRbeta sequences by MiGEC v1.2.1b. Clonotype statistics and Shannon-Wiener diversity indices were computed with VDJtools v1.0.0. To reduce sampling bias, subsequent analyses other than the diversity analysis used only the 250 most abundant clonotypes in each sample. In-frame beta chains were kept once TCRdb had trimmed the public reads at Q25 with fastp and called clones with MiXCR. CDR3 protein duplicates are merged, each entry listing the most common genes and DNA. The V and J calls and clone size are TCRdb's, not the authors'. The sample yields 100,000 to 150,000 distinct CDR3 sequences; 64% were counted once. The ten top clones hold 7% to 10% of the sample.

Points the paper makes about the study in general: Repertoire overlap was higher between tumor regions (mean about 36%) than tumor-adjacent (approximately 17%) or tumor-blood (about 15%) pairs, consistent with antigen-driven expansion. With just a few patients in the study, the authors point out that the findings should be validated in a larger study. The top 250 clones accounted for a significantly greater share of the repertoire in tumors than in blood (p = 0.039). Only about 7-25% of top clones were present in all five regions of a tumor, suggesting spatial heterogeneity of tumor-infiltrating T cells. Only the TCR beta chain was sequenced, which likely underestimates true repertoire diversity because unpaired alpha chains were not captured. Comparison of CD4+ and CD8+ T cell repertoires was precluded by the use of bulk unsorted samples.

From its cysteine to its phenylalanine, the CDR3 spans 14 amino acids. Of the read, only the CDR3 DNA is kept; its 42 bases are in frame from base 1. Looking up the germline V gene yields CDR1 ENHRY and CDR2 SYGVKD. Cut back by 3 bases and 4 bases, the V and J ends lie 10 bases apart. Without any cell sorting, total RNA and DNA were co-extracted from about 21-30 mg of bulk tissue using the AllPrep DNA/RNA mini kit. Roughly five patients with histopathologically diagnosed primary liver carcinoma underwent surgical resection in China between November 2015 and 2016. Chronic HBV infection was present in the patients, and the patients were treatment-naive at sampling. Each tumor was sampled at five spatially separated regions: the tumor centre plus the superior, inferior, left-lateral and right-lateral poles. Histological examination found more than 75% viable tumor cells in every tumor sample. Each fresh piece of tumor and adjacent tissue was cut in two, with one half stored in RNAlater at -80 degrees C and the other half sent for histology.

This clonotype was counted many times. The antigen this receptor binds is unknown. Base-call qualities are not available, and no considerably larger clone is one nucleotide away. The receptor's source is a woman aged 60-70 years with primary liver carcinoma and hepatitis B virus infection. Sequenced sample: liver tumor tissue from sampling region 3. The cell subset or site label for this specimen denotes: tumor region T3, left-lateral pole. The sequence joins TRBV10-3 to TRBJ1-5, and possibly TRBD1, on 6 matching bases. The CDR3 region: CAISETGPNQPQHF. The nucleotide sequence reads TGTGCCATCAGTGAAACAGGGCCTAATCAGCCCCAGCATTTT.